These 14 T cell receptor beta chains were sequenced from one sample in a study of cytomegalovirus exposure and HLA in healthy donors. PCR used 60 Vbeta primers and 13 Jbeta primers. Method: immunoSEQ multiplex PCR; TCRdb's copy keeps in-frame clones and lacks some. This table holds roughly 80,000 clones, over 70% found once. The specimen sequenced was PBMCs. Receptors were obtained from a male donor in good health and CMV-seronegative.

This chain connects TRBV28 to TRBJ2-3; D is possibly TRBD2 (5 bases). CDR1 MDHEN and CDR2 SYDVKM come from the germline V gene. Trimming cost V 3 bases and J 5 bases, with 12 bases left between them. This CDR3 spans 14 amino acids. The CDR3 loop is CASSFDSVRDTQYF. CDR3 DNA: TGTGCCAGCAGTTTCGATAGCGTTCGAGATACGCAGTATTTT.

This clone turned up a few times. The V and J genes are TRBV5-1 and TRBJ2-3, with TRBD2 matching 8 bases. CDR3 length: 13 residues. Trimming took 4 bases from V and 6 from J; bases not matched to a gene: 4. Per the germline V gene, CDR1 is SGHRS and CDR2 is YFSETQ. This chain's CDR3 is CASSPGRGDTQYF. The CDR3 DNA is TGCGCCAGCAGCCCCGGGAGGGGCGATACGCAGTATTTT.

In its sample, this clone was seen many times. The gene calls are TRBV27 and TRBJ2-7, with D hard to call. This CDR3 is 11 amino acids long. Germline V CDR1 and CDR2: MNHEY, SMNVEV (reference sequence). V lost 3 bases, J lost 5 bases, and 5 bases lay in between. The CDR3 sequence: CASSFGHEQYF. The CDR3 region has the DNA TGTGCCAGCAGTTTTGGGCACGAGCAGTACTTC.

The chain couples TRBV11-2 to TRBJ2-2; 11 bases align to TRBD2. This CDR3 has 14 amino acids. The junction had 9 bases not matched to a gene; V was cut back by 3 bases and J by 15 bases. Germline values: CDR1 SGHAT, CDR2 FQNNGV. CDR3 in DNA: TGTGCCAGCAGCTTCGTTACAGGGACTAGCGGTGTGTTTTTT. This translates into CASSFVTGTSGVFF.

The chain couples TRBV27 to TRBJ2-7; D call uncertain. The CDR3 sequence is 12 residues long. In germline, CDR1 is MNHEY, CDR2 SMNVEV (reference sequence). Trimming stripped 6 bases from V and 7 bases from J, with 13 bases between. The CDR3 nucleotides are TGTGCCAGCAGCTTCGACCACGGGGAGCAGTACTTC. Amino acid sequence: CASSFDHGEQYF.

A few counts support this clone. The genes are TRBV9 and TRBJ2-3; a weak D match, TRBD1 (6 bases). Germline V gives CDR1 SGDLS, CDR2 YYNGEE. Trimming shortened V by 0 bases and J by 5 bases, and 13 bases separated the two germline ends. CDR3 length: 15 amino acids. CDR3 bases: TGTGCCAGCAGCGTAGCAGGGGCAGGCAGAGATACGCAGTATTTT. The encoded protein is CASSVAGAGRDTQYF.

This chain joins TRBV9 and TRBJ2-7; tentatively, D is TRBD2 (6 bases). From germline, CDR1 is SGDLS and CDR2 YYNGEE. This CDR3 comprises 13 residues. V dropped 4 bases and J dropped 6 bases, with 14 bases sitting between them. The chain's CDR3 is CASSPSLGGEQYF. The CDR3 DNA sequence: TGTGCCAGCAGCCCGTCTTTGGGGGGCGAGCAGTACTTC. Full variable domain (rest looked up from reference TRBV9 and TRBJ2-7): DSGVTQTPKHLITATGQRVTLRCSPRSGDLSVYWYQQSLDQGLQFLIQYYNGEERAKGNILERFSAQQFPDLHSELNLSSLELGDSALYFCASSPSLGGEQYFGPGTRLTVT.

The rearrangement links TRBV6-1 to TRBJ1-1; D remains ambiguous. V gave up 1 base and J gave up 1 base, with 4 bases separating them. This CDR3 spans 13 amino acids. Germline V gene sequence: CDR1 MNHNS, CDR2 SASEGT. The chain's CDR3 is CASSEVANTEAFF. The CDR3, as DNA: TGTGCCAGCAGTGAAGTAGCGAACACTGAAGCTTTCTTT.

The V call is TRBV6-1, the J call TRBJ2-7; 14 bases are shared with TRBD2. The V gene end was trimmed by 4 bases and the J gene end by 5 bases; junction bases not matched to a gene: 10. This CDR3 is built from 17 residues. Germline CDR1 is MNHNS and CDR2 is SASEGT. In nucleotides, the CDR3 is TGTGCCAGCAGTGTATTGGGACTAGCGGGAGTTCGGGACGAGCAGTACTTC. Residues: CASSVLGLAGVRDEQYF.

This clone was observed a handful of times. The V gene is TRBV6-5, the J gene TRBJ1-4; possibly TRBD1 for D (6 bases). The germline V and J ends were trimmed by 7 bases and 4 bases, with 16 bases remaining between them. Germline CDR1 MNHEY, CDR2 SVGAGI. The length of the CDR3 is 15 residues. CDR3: CASKINRAVNEKLFF. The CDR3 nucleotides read TGTGCCAGCAAGATAAACAGGGCTGTTAATGAAAAACTGTTTTTT.

As DNA, the CDR3 is TGTGCCAGCAGTGCTAGCGGGGGTCAAGAGACCCAGTACTTC. It codes for CASSASGGQETQYF. The chain combines TRBV7-7 with TRBJ2-5, with TRBD2 identical over 10 bases. This CDR3 has 14 amino acids. V lost 6 bases and J lost 2; bases outside the gene matches: 3. In germline, CDR1 is SSHAT, CDR2 FNYEAQ (reference sequence).

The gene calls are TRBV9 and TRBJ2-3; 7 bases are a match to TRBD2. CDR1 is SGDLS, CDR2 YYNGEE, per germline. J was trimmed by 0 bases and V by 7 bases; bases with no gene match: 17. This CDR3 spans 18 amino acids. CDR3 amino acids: CASGGLIYGTTSTDTQYF. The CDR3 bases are TGTGCCAGCGGCGGACTCATCTACGGGACTACTAGCACAGATACGCAGTATTTT.

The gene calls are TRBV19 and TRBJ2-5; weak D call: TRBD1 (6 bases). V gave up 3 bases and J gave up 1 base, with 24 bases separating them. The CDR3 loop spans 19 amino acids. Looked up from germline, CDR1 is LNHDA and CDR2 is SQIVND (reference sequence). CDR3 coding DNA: TGTGCCAGTAGTATTTTACCTGGAGCTACAAGGACAGCCCAAGAGACCCAGTACTTC. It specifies CASSILPGATRTAQETQYF.

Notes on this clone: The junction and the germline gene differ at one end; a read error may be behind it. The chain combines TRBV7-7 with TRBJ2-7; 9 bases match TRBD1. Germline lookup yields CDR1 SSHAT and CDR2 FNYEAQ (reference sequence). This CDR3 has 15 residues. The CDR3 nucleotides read TGTGCTAGCAGCTTAGGGACAGGGAATTTGGACGAGCAGTACTTC. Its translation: CASSLGTGNLDEQYF.